The 5 T cell receptor beta chains listed next were all sequenced from one sample in a study of T cells after somatic rescue of genetic block. The method was immunoSEQ multiplex PCR; TCRdb's version includes in-frame clones alone and lacks a portion of them. The sample contains 110,000 or so clones, 80% to 95% of which appear only once. Material for sequencing was peripheral blood mononuclear cells (PBMCs). All receptors derive from a woman aged 18-35 years.

The rearrangement links TRBV27 to TRBJ1-1; D remains unclear. The CDR3 covers 14 residues. Trimming removed 3 bases from V and 0 bases from J, with 8 bases in between. Germline assignment: CDR1 MNHEY and CDR2 SMNVEV (reference sequence). The CDR3 DNA reads as TGTGCCAGCAGTTTTTTGGGGATGAACACTGAAGCTTTCTTT. Its protein is CASSFLGMNTEAFF.

The V and J genes are TRBV28 and TRBJ2-1, with 7 bases aligning to TRBD2. Losses at the gene ends were 7 bases for V and 2 bases for J; bases not matched to a gene: 5. This CDR3 spans 14 amino acids. The germline V gene has CDR1 MDHEN and CDR2 SYDVKM. In nucleotides, the CDR3 is TGTGCCAGCACCCTAGGACTAGCCTACAATGAGCAGTTCTTC. Translating it yields CASTLGLAYNEQFF.

The V gene is TRBV30, the J gene TRBJ1-2; 8 bases agree with TRBD1. V lost 2 bases, J lost 1 base, and 3 bases stayed unmatched. The CDR3 spans 14 residues. The germline gives CDR1 GTSNPN, CDR2 SVGIG (reference sequence). CDR3 region: CAWSRTGNNYGYTF. The DNA of the CDR3 is TGTGCCTGGAGTAGGACAGGGAATAACTATGGCTACACCTTC.

This sequence joins TRBV9 and TRBJ1-6; 10 bases fit TRBD1. This CDR3 region has 14 residues. J lost 10 bases, V lost 6 bases, and 7 bases had no gene match. CDR1 is SGDLS and CDR2 is YYNGEE in the germline V gene. CDR3 sequence (DNA): TGTGCCAGCAATCCGGGACAGGGGCTGTCACCCCTCCACTTT. It is translated as CASNPGQGLSPLHF.

The chain combines TRBV9 with TRBJ2-2; the match to TRBD2 covers 7 bases. The CDR3 loop spans 17 amino acids. Germline CDR1 SGDLS, CDR2 YYNGEE. V trimming: 0 bases; J trimming: 3 bases; junction bases outside the gene matches: 8. The CDR3 is CASSVGVGTTYTGELFF. CDR3 DNA sequence: TGTGCCAGCAGCGTAGGGGTCGGGACTACTTACACCGGGGAGCTGTTTTTT.